This T cell receptor (beta chain) was recorded in a study of cytomegalovirus exposure and HLA in healthy donors. Study-level background: The Caucasian-associated ancestry cluster held less than 85% of 398 genotyped donors. Study results and caveats: Sequencing artifact likely explains a cluster of highly shared sequence variants. Cytomegalovirus status was reportedly diagnosed by the classifier with high specificity and sensitivity.

60 Vbeta and 13 Jbeta primers were used in PCR. TCRdb keeps only in-frame clones here, not all; method: immunoSEQ multiplex PCR. Seen in this sample are approximately 110,000 clones; the ten most common clones hold approximately 3.8%. The CDR3 has 14 amino acids. Per germline, CDR1 SEHNR and CDR2 FQNEAQ (reference sequence). As for this clone: Its antigen is still unknown. Germline is not matched at one junction end, which may reflect a read error.

Material for sequencing was PBMCs. The TCR was taken from a man in his late teens or twenties in good health and CMV-seronegative. The chain employs TRBV7-9 and TRBJ2-7; 9 bases align to TRBD2. CDR3 coding DNA: TGTGCCAGCAGCTTCGGTCTAGCGGGGTCGATCCAGCACTTC. Protein sequence: CASSFGLAGSIQHF. The variable domain in full, with the rest retrieved from reference TRBV7-9 and TRBJ2-7, is DTGVSQNPRHKITKRGQNVTFRCDPISEHNRLYWYRQTLGQGPEFLTYFQNEAQLEKSRLLSDRFSAERPKGSFSTLEIQRTEQGDSAMYLCASSFGLAGSIQHFGPGTRLTVT.